Below, 16 T cell receptor beta chains from the same sample are listed, as sequenced in a study of blood T cell repertoires in COVID-19 (dated by TCRdb to 2020 to 2022). Library prep was done by the immunoSEQ multiplex PCR assay. TCRdb carries this immuneACCESS record with in-frame sequences only. Its versions omit some clonotypes, under half of them owing to an unresolved V gene in the studies checked, with the rest unexplained. Across this sample there are approximately 300,000 clones, with 70% to 90% seen only once. The ten largest account for approximately 5% of the sample. The sample taken for sequencing was PBMCs or T cells enriched from blood (not recorded which). The receptors originated from a woman between 25 and 40 years old who had recovered from COVID-19.

The gene calls are TRBV5-1 and TRBJ1-1; D perhaps matches TRBD1 (6 bases). V was pared by 3 bases and J by 4 bases, with 19 bases between. The CDR3 loop spans 16 amino acids. Germline V gene sequence: CDR1 SGHRS, CDR2 YFSETQ. The CDR3, as DNA: TGCGCCAGCAGCTCACAGGGAGAAAGGGCCAGCACTGAAGCTTTCTTT. It codes for CASSSQGERASTEAFF. The full variable domain, its missing parts supplied by reference TRBV5-1 and TRBJ1-1, is KAGVTQTPRYLIKTRGQQVTLSCSPISGHRSVSWYQQTPGQGLQFLFEYFSETQRNKGNFPGRFSGRQFSNSRSEMNVSTLELGDSALYLCASSSQGERASTEAFFGQGTRLTVV.

This clone came up once. The chain combines TRBV2 with TRBJ2-5; the D gene is possibly TRBD1 (5 bases). This CDR3 contains 14 residues. Looked up from germline, CDR1 is SNHLY and CDR2 is FYNNEI. With 4 bases removed from V and 2 bases from J, the gap between germline ends came to 11 bases. CDR3 residues: CASSADSSQETQYF. Here the CDR3 DNA reads TGTGCCAGCAGTGCAGACAGCTCACAAGAGACCCAGTACTTC.

The chain joins TRBV29-1 to TRBJ1-2; D perhaps matches TRBD1 (6 bases). The CDR3 has 13 residues. Trimming stripped 3 bases from V and 3 bases from J, with 11 bases between. Germline V gene lookup returns CDR1 SQVTM and CDR2 ANQGSEA. CDR3 sequence: CSVDSRQDYGYTF. The CDR3 DNA follows: TGCAGCGTTGACAGCCGACAGGACTATGGCTACACCTTC.

The chain employs TRBV7-2 and TRBJ1-2; D is undetermined. This CDR3 region has 13 residues. Deletions cut 1 base from V and 8 bases from J, with 11 bases between. Per germline, CDR1 SGHTA and CDR2 FQGNSA. CDR3 in amino acids: CASSLGAAEGYTF. As DNA, the CDR3 is TGTGCCAGCAGCTTAGGGGCAGCGGAGGGCTACACCTTC.

This clone was detected a few times. The CDR3 spells CASSLELGQYEQYF. The CDR3, as DNA: TGTGCCAGCAGCTTGGAGTTGGGGCAATACGAGCAGTACTTC. The chain couples TRBV5-4 to TRBJ2-7; D is possibly TRBD1 (5 bases). The CDR3 loop spans 14 amino acids. Germline V gives CDR1 SGHNT, CDR2 YYREEE (reference sequence). Trimming removed 0 bases from V and 4 bases from J, with 11 bases in between.

This chain uses TRBV5-6 with TRBJ1-2, with D perhaps matching TRBD1 (5 bases). Per the germline V gene, CDR1 is SGHDT and CDR2 is YYEEEE. The V and J ends lost 3 bases and 4 bases respectively, with 19 bases between them. The CDR3 totals 16 residues. In nucleotides, the CDR3 is TGTGCCAGCAGCTGGGGGGGAGCAGGGCAAGTCTATGGCTACACCTTC. Translated: CASSWGGAGQVYGYTF. The full variable domain, completed using reference TRBV5-6 and TRBJ1-2, is DAGVTQSPTHLIKTRGQQVTLRCSPKSGHDTVSWYQQALGQGPQFIFQYYEEEERQRGNFPDRFSGHQFPNYSSELNVNALLLGDSALYLCASSWGGAGQVYGYTFGSGTRLTVV.

This chain connects TRBV27 to TRBJ1-5, with 8 bases aligning to TRBD1. Germline-derived CDR1 and CDR2 are MNHEY and SMNVEV (reference sequence). The length of the CDR3 is 12 residues. The junction had 5 bases not matched to a gene; V was cut back by 5 bases and J by 11 bases. CDR3 sequence: CASSDRGLTQHF. CDR3 bases: TGTGCCAGCAGTGACAGGGGATTGACCCAGCATTTT.

The chain couples TRBV9 to TRBJ2-1, with a tentative D call TRBD1 (6 bases). The CDR3 is made up of 16 amino acids. Germline assignment: CDR1 SGDLS and CDR2 YYNGEE. V was clipped by 4 bases and J by 4 bases, with 18 bases between them. CDR3 nucleotides: TGTGCCAGCAGCATCCGGACAGCGAGCCTATACAATGAGCAGTTCTTC. Amino acid sequence: CASSIRTASLYNEQFF.

The chain recombines TRBV7-2 with TRBJ2-5; weak D call: TRBD2 (5 bases). Trimming removed 5 bases at V and 3 bases at J, with 13 bases between. Germline CDR1 SGHTA, CDR2 FQGNSA. The CDR3 is 14 amino acids. CDR3 protein: CASSTSDGEETQYF. DNA of the CDR3: TGTGCCAGCAGCACCTCGGACGGGGAAGAGACCCAGTACTTC.

This chain uses TRBV7-3 with TRBJ1-2; 7 nucleotides align to TRBD1. The V and J ends lost 4 bases and 3 bases, in that order; junction bases with no gene match: 2. This CDR3 is built from 13 residues. Germline values: CDR1 SGHTA, CDR2 FQGTGA. This CDR3 is CASSSGTDYGYTF. The CDR3 DNA reads TGTGCCAGCAGCTCCGGGACAGACTATGGCTACACCTTC.

The V and J genes are TRBV5-5 and TRBJ1-4, with D maybe TRBD1 (5 bases). Germline CDR1 and CDR2: SGHKS and YYEKEE (reference sequence). V was shortened by 4 bases and J by 8 bases, with 21 bases between the two germline ends. This CDR3 spans 16 amino acids. CDR3 amino acids: CASSPSLRTAGEKLFF. The CDR3 DNA sequence: TGTGCCAGCAGCCCCTCCCTTCGAACAGCAGGGGAAAAACTGTTTTTT.

This clone was picked up one time. J is TRBJ1-1 and V is TRBV7-2; D not resolved. The length of the CDR3 is 14 residues. V was cut by 3 bases and J by 1 base, with 9 bases left in between. Per the germline V gene, CDR1 is SGHTA and CDR2 is FQGNSA. The CDR3 DNA follows: TGTGCCAGCAGCTTCTGGGGAGCGAACACTGAAGCTTTCTTT. Its translation: CASSFWGANTEAFF.

In regard to this clone: Other DNA sequences in the same sample also yield this CDR3. The chain carries TRBV5-1 and TRBJ1-3; tentatively, D is TRBD1 (6 bases). There are 14 residues in the CDR3. The V and J ends lost 4 bases and 1 base respectively, with 9 bases between them. Germline V gives CDR1 SGHRS, CDR2 YFSETQ. The CDR3 DNA sequence: TGCGCCAGCAGCCCAGGGGCATCTGGAAACACCATATATTTT. Translated, it gives CASSPGASGNTIYF.

The chain links TRBV7-9 to TRBJ1-2; D gene ambiguous. The V end was cut by 2 bases, the J end by 7 bases, with 8 bases between. In germline, CDR1 is SEHNR, CDR2 FQNEAQ (reference sequence). The CDR3 has 12 amino acids. This chain's CDR3 is CASSLILSGYTF. The CDR3 coding sequence is TGTGCCAGCAGCTTAATACTCTCTGGCTACACCTTC.

The chain links TRBV7-2 to TRBJ1-5; a weak D match, TRBD1 (5 bases). The CDR3 is 15 residues long. Trimming took off 5 bases at V and 2 bases at J, with 13 bases between the two ends. CDR1 is SGHTA, CDR2 FQGNSA, per germline. CDR3 nucleotides: TGTGCCAGCAGCCAATCCGGGGGTGGCAATCAGCCCCAGCATTTT. Translated, it gives CASSQSGGGNQPQHF.

The chain recombines TRBV7-8 with TRBJ1-2; possible D gene TRBD1, 6 bases. CDR3 size: 14 residues. CDR1 and CDR2 from the germline V gene are SGHVS and FQNEAQ. V lost 4 bases and J 4 bases, leaving 13 bases between the germline ends. CDR3 in DNA: TGTGCCAGCAGCTCGCGGACAGCCGGCTATGGCTACACCTTC. Its translation is CASSSRTAGYGYTF.